This T cell receptor (beta chain) emerged from a study of blood T cell repertoires in COVID-19. For recovered donors of Cohort 3, there were two negative PCRs, clearance, or symptom resolution. With 5 bases clipped from V and 6 bases from J, the junction kept 9 bases outside the gene matches. The CDR3 runs to 15 residues. Germline V gene sequence: CDR1 MNHEY, CDR2 SMNVEV (reference sequence). In the original workflow: How many nucleated cells were present was estimated from reference gene primer amplification. Clones were read by immunoSEQ multiplex PCR, and TCRdb kept only the in-frame ones, dropping some. The V and J calls and clone size come from that table; D and trimming were worked out from the DNA. The sample holds 250,000 to 300,000 clones, around nine tenths seen once.

This sequence was found in a woman aged 55-70 years who had recovered from COVID-19. Sequencing was performed on PBMCs or T cells enriched from blood (not recorded which). The rearrangement uses TRBV27 and TRBJ2-3, with TRBD2 identical over 9 bases. The DNA for the CDR3 is TGTGCCAGCAGTCTAGCGGGGTTTGGAGGGGATACGCAGTATTTT. Translated, it gives CASSLAGFGGDTQYF.